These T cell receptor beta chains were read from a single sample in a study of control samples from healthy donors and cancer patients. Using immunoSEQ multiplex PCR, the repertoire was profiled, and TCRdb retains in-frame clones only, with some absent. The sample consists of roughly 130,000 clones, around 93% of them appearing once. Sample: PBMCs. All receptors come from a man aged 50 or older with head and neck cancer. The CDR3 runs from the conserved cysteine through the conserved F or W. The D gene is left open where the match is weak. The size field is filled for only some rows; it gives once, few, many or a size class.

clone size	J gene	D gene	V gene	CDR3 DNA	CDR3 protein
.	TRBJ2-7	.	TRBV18	TGTGCCAGCTCACCACGTCGAGAGGGGCTGTCCAGCTCCTACGAGCAGTACTTC	CASSPRREGLSSSYEQYF
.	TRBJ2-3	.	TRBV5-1	TGCGCCAGCAGCTTGGCCGGAGGGGGCGGGGGAGATACGCAGTATTTT	CASSLAGGGGGDTQYF
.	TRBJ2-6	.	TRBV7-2	TGTGCCAGCAGACCGGTCCCCAGGGCCCCTGGGGCCAACGTCCTGACTTTC	CASRPVPRAPGANVLTF
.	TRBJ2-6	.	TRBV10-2	TGCGCCAGCATGGGTATCTCTGGGGCCAACGTCCTGACTTTC	CASMGISGANVLTF
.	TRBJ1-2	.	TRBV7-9	TGTGCCAGCAGCTCAGCCTCGACGCGGAGCTATGGCTACACCTTC	CASSSASTRSYGYTF
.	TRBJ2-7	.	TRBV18	TGTGCCAGCTCACCGGGCAGGGACTACGAGCAGTACTTC	CASSPGRDYEQYF
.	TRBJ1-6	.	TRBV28	TGTGCCAGCAGTTTTACGAGGTCCCCCCTCCACTTT	CASSFTRSPLHF
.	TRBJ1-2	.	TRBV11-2	TGTGCCAGCAGCGTTTCGGATTACAACTATGGCTACACCTTC	CASSVSDYNYGYTF
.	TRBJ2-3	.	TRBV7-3	TGTGCCAGCACGGGGGCAGGGGCCCCAGATACGCAGTATTTT	CASTGAGAPDTQYF
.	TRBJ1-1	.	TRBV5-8	TGTGCCAGCAGCGACAGACTAAACACTGAAGCTTTCTTT	CASSDRLNTEAFF
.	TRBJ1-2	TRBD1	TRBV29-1	TGCAGCGTGAGTCCCAGGGGGCTCTATGGCTACACCTTC	CSVSPRGLYGYTF
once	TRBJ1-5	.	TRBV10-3	TGTGCCATCAGCCCCGGGACTTCCTATCAGCCCCAGCATTTT	CAISPGTSYQPQHF
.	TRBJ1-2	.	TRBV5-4	TGTGCCAGCAGCTTAGGGTCAGGCCGAAGGCGCTATGGCTACACCTTC	CASSLGSGRRRYGYTF
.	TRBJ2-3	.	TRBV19	TGTGCCAGTAGTAAACAGGGTAGGGGCACAGATACGCAGTATTTT	CASSKQGRGTDTQYF
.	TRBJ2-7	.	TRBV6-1	TGTGCCAGCAGTGAATTCGGGATTTTGGGATCCTACGAGCAGTACTTC	CASSEFGILGSYEQYF
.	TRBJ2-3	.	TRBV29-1	TGCAGCGCTATAGGGGGGGCGGCAGCAAACACAGATACGCAGTATTTT	CSAIGGAAANTDTQYF
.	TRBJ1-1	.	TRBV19	TGTGCCAGTAACAGATATTCTGAAGCTTTCTTT	CASNRYSEAFF
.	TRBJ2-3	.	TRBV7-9	TGTGCCAGCAGCTTACTAGCCGGTACGCAGTATTTT	CASSLLAGTQYF
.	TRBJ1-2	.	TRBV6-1	TGTGCCAGCAGTGAACTGGCCGTTGGGGGCTACACCTTC	CASSELAVGGYTF
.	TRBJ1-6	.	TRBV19	TGTGCCAGTAGTGACCAACAGGGATCCTATAATTCACCCCTCCACTTT	CASSDQQGSYNSPLHF
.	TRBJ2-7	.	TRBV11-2	TGTGCCAGCAGCTTAGAGCCCAGGGTTGGCGAGCAGTACTTC	CASSLEPRVGEQYF
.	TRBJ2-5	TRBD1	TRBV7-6	TGTGCCAGCAGCTTCACAGGGGTAGGGGAGACCCAGTACTTC	CASSFTGVGETQYF
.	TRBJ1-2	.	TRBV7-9	TGTGCCAGCAGACTTAGCACAGCCAACTATGGCTACACCTTC	CASRLSTANYGYTF
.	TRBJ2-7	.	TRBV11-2	TGTGCCAGCAGCTTAGTTAGCACGGTTTCCTACGAGCAGTACTTC	CASSLVSTVSYEQYF
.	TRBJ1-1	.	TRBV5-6	TGTGCCAGCAGCTTGGGGTGGGGGAACACTGAAGCTTTCTTT	CASSLGWGNTEAFF
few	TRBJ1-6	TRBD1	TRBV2	TGTGCCAGCAGACACAGGGGAGATTCATCACCCCTCCACTTT	CASRHRGDSSPLHF
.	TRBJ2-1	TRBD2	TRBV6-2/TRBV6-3	TGTGCCAGCAGTTGGTCAGCGGGGGGGCGCGGCGAGCAGTTCTTC	CASSWSAGGRGEQFF
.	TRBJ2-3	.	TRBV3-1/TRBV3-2	TGTGCCAGCAGCCAAGACGACAGGATCGGCACAGATACGCAGTATTTT	CASSQDDRIGTDTQYF
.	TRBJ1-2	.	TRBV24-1	TGTGCCACCAGTGATAACGGGGCTAACTATGGCTACACCTTC	CATSDNGANYGYTF
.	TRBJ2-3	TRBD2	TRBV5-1	TGCGCCAGCAGCTGGGGCGGGGCGGGGGGCCAAGATACGCAGTATTTT	CASSWGGAGGQDTQYF
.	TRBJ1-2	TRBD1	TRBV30	TGTGCCTGGAGAAGGGACAGGGGGAACTATGGCTACACCTTC	CAWRRDRGNYGYTF
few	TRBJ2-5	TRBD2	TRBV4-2	TGTGCCAGCAGCCAAGAGCGGGGGGGCCAAGAGACCCAGTACTTC	CASSQERGGQETQYF
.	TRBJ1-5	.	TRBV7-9	TGTGCCAGCAGCCCCGGGGCAGGGAGACAGCCCCAGCATTTT	CASSPGAGRQPQHF
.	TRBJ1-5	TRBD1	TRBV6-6	TGTGCCAGCAGCCCGGGACAGGGGTCTCAGCCCCAGCATTTT	CASSPGQGSQPQHF
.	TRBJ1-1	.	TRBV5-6	TGTGCCAGCAGCTTGGATTTCGGTCCCACTGAAGCTTTCTTT	CASSLDFGPTEAFF
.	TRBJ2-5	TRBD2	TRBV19	TGTGCCAGTAGTATAGGAGAGGGAGCGGGGCCGCGGAACTTC	CASSIGEGAGPRNF
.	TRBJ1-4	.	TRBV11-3	TGTGCCAGCAGCCTAGGGAATGGGTATGAAAAACTGTTTTTT	CASSLGNGYEKLFF
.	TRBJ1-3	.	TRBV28	TGTGCCAGCAGTTTAAACATGATCTCTGGAAACACCATATATTTT	CASSLNMISGNTIYF
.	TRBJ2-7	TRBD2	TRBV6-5	TGTGCCAGCAGTTATTCGGGGGGTTCCTACGAGCAGTACTTC	CASSYSGGSYEQYF
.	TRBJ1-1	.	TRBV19	TGTGCCAGTAGGAGAAGTGGACGGCGCACTGAAGCTTTCTTT	CASRRSGRRTEAFF
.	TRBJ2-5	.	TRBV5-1	TGCGCCAGCAGCTTGGTTCCTGGGGCTGAGACCCAGTACTTC	CASSLVPGAETQYF
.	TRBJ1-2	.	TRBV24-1	TGTGCCACCAGTGATTTGGGACAGAGCTATGGCTACACCTTC	CATSDLGQSYGYTF
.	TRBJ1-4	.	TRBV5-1	TGCGCCAGCAGCCTCGGACCTTCCGGGGCGTCGGGGGAACTGTTTTTT	CASSLGPSGASGELFF
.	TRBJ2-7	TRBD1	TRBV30	TGTGCCTGGAGTCCCCTGGGACAGGGGAGGTTAGTCTACGAGCAGTACTTC	CAWSPLGQGRLVYEQYF
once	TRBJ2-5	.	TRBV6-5	TGTGCCAGCAGGGGCGGGGTGGGCCAAGAGACCCAGTACTTC	CASRGGVGQETQYF
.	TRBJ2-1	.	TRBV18	TGTGCCAGCTCACCATTAGCGGCAGGGGGTGGCCGCCTGGGTAATGAGCAGTTCTTC	CASSPLAAGGGRLGNEQFF
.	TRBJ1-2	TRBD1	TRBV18	TGTGCCAGCTCCTCCAGGACAGGGGGCAATGGCTACACCTTC	CASSSRTGGNGYTF
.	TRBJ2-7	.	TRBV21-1	TGTGCCAGCAGCAAAGGAGCCTCCGGGACATCGTACTTC	CASSKGASGTSYF
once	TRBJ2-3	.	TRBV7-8	TGTGCCAGCAGCTCTTGGGCCGTTGTCACAGATACGCAGTATTTT	CASSSWAVVTDTQYF
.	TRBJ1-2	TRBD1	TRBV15	TGTGCCACCAGCAGACATGACCCGGACAGGGTATACTATGGCTACACCTTC	CATSRHDPDRVYYGYTF
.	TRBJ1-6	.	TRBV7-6	TGTGCCAGCAGCCCCACACCGGGGAACAATTCACCCCTTCACTTT	CASSPTPGNNSPLHF
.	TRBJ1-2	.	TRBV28	TGTGCCAGCAGTCCCGGGACCGTCTATGGCTACACCTTC	CASSPGTVYGYTF
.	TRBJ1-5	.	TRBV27	TGTGCCAGCAGTTTATACCCCAGGCCCCAGCATTTT	CASSLYPRPQHF
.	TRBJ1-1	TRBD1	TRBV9	TGTGCCAGCAGCGTGGGAGGACAGGGGCGAAAAGCTTTCTTT	CASSVGGQGRKAFF
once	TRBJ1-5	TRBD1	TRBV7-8	TGTGCCAGCAGCCCCCGTCGGGACAGTCAGCCCCAGCATTTT	CASSPRRDSQPQHF
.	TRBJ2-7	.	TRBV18	TGTGCCAGCTCACCACCGGACAGCCACTACGAGCAGTACTTC	CASSPPDSHYEQYF
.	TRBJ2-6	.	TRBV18	TGTGCCAGCTCACCAGGGGCACCGTTAAGCTCGGGGGCCAACGTCCTGACTTTC	CASSPGAPLSSGANVLTF
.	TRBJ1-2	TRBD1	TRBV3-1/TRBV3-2	TGTGCCAGCAGCCAAGATCCCTTGACAGGGGGCTATGGCTACACCTTC	CASSQDPLTGGYGYTF
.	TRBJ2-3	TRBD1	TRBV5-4	TGTGCCAGCAGCTTCCGGGACAGGAACACAGATACGCAGTATTTT	CASSFRDRNTDTQYF